Here is one T cell receptor (beta chain) with its context. The repertoire was sequenced with immunoSEQ multiplex PCR; TCRdb's copy has only in-frame clones and lacks some. In the table there are approximately 230,000 clones, over 70% of which are singletons. The CDR3 is 15 amino acids. Between the trimmed V and J ends, which lost 4 bases and 0 bases, there was a span of 11 bases. Germline CDR1 SGHKS, CDR2 YYEKEE (reference sequence). These data belong to a study of control samples from healthy donors and cancer patients. The chain uses TRBV5-5 and TRBJ1-3; D is unresolved. Material: PBMCs. The TCR comes from a woman aged 55-69 years with lung cancer. CDR3 loop: CASSGWLNSGNTIYF. The CDR3 nucleotides are TGTGCCAGCAGCGGCTGGCTTAACTCTGGAAACACCATATATTTT. The complete variable domain, with remaining parts taken from reference TRBV5-5 and TRBJ1-3, reads DAGVTQSPTHLIKTRGQQVTLRCSPISGHKSVSWYQQVLGQGPQFIFQYYEKEERGRGNFPDRFSARQFPNYSSELNVNALLLGDSALYLCASSGWLNSGNTIYFGEGSWLTVV.